These 30 T cell receptor beta chains originate from one sample sequenced in a study of human T cells and chemical hapten exposure. The sample's time point: patch test 3, about 24 weeks after DPC sensitization. Documented treatment: therapeutic diphenylcyclopropenone sensitization with weekly scalp DPC. MiXCR, applied by TCRdb to the RACE reads, yields one record per CDR3 protein. The sample has tens of thousands of distinct CDR3 sequences; approximately 11% are singletons. Sequencing was performed on whole blood, taken in connection with sensitization to the hapten diphenylcyclopropenone (DPC). The receptors derive from a woman aged 45-59 years with alopecia areata. Some clones in this sample may be carry-over from other donors' samples.

This clonotype has a count of ten or more. Here the CDR3 reads CASSLDRGLEKLFF. As DNA, the CDR3 is TGTGCCAGCAGTCTCGACAGGGGGTTGGAAAAACTGTTTTTT. The chain links TRBV6-5 to TRBJ1-4; 9 nucleotides align to TRBD1. The germline V gene has CDR1 MNHEY and CDR2 SVGAGI. The V segment lost 5 bases and the J segment 8 bases; nucleotides outside the gene matches: 6. The CDR3 consists of 14 residues.

This clonotype was detected only a few times. J is TRBJ1-2 and V is TRBV28; the D is unclear. Per the germline V gene, CDR1 is MDHEN and CDR2 is SYDVKM. The CDR3 covers 14 residues. V was cut by 7 bases and J by 1 base, with 13 bases left in between. CDR3 bases: TGTGCCAGCAATGAGGGATCCGGTAACTATGGCTACACCTTC. Its protein is CASNEGSGNYGYTF.

The sample holds many counts of this clonotype. The chain recombines TRBV6-5 with TRBJ2-3, with D maybe TRBD2 (6 bases). V lost 1 base to trimming and J lost 0 bases, with 8 bases between them. The length of the CDR3 is 15 residues. CDR1 MNHEY and CDR2 SVGAGI come from the germline V gene. The CDR3 DNA reads as TGTGCCAGCAGTTACTTAGGGACTAGCACAGATACGCAGTATTTT. It specifies CASSYLGTSTDTQYF.

This clonotype was seen repeatedly, ten times or more. This chain joins TRBV20-1 and TRBJ1-2, with 7 bases lining up with TRBD1. Germline V CDR1 and CDR2: DFQATT, SNEGSKA (reference sequence). The CDR3 is 15 residues long. Unmatched junction bases numbered 7, after V lost 3 bases and J lost 0 bases. CDR3: CSARDPGQTNYGYTF. The CDR3 DNA sequence: TGCAGTGCTAGGGACCCGGGACAGACTAACTATGGCTACACCTTC.

This clonotype was counted many times. The chain couples TRBV4-2 to TRBJ2-7; 11 bases are a match to TRBD1. After removal of 4 bases from V and 1 base from J, the junction contained 3 bases not matched to a gene. Germline V CDR1 and CDR2: LGHNA, YNFKEQ. CDR3 length equals 15 residues. CDR3 in amino acids: CASSPGQGASYEQYF. The CDR3 DNA is TGTGCCAGCAGCCCCGGACAGGGGGCTTCCTACGAGCAGTACTTC.

Ten or more counts support this clonotype. The chain has TRBV20-1 and TRBJ1-3; D not resolved. This CDR3 region has 13 residues. Germline V lookup: CDR1 DFQATT, CDR2 SNEGSKA (reference sequence). V was clipped by 4 bases and J by 0 bases, with 7 bases between them. The CDR3 DNA reads TGCAGTGCTACCAAAGACTCTGGAAACACCATATATTTT. It yields the protein CSATKDSGNTIYF.

A few counts support this clonotype. For the CDR3, the DNA is TGTGCCAGCAGCAAAGGGATACCGAGAGCGGGACCGTTTCTCGAGCAGTACTTC. The encoded protein is CASSKGIPRAGPFLEQYF. The chain joins TRBV21-1 to TRBJ2-7; the listed D gene, TRBD2, was not tested against the DNA. TRBV21-1 is a known pseudogene. The CDR3 contains 18 residues.

This clonotype was recorded many times. This chain uses TRBV20-1 with TRBJ1-5, with TRBD1 as a possible D gene (6 bases). This CDR3 contains 13 residues. Germline-derived CDR1 and CDR2 are DFQATT and SNEGSKA (reference sequence). V lost 2 bases and J lost 10, with 15 bases in between. This chain's CDR3 is CSARIGGNQPQHF. The CDR3 DNA reads TGCAGTGCTAGAATCGGGGGCAACCAACCCCAGCATTTT.

This clonotype was seen ten or more times. The V and J genes are TRBV7-9 and TRBJ1-6, with D tentatively TRBD1 (5 bases). V lost 1 base and J lost 9, with 10 bases in between. This CDR3 is built from 14 residues. Germline V lookup: CDR1 SEHNR, CDR2 FQNEAQ (reference sequence). The CDR3 reads CASSLGDVASPLHF. CDR3 nucleotide sequence: TGTGCCAGCAGCTTAGGGGACGTAGCTTCACCCCTCCACTTT.

This clonotype was seen many times. At one of its ends the junction is not consistent with the germline gene, which may arise from a read error. CDR3 loop: CASSIGTSGRWVF. The DNA of the CDR3 is TGTGCCAGCAGCATAGGGACTAGCGGGCGATGGGTCTTC. The chain is built from TRBV7-2 and TRBJ2-1; TRBD2 matches 12 bases. The CDR3 sequence is 13 residues long. The germline gives CDR1 SGHTA, CDR2 FQGNSA.

The rearrangement uses TRBV29-1 and TRBJ1-1; D gene uncertain. The germline gives CDR1 SQVTM, CDR2 ANQGSEA. V was shortened by 4 bases and J by 1 base, with 13 bases between the two germline ends. This CDR3 is 14 amino acids long. CDR3 bases: TGCAGCGTTGGGGCCAGTGAGAAGAACACTGAAGCTTTCTTT. This sequence encodes CSVGASEKNTEAFF.

The V and J genes are TRBV20-1 and TRBJ2-3, with 7 bases identical to TRBD2. V lost 4 bases, J lost 1 base, and 8 bases stayed unmatched. The germline V gene has CDR1 DFQATT and CDR2 SNEGSKA (reference sequence). The CDR3 is made up of 15 amino acids. The CDR3 spells CSATPGDYRTDTQYF. The CDR3 DNA reads as TGCAGTGCTACTCCGGGGGACTACCGCACAGATACGCAGTATTTT.

This clonotype was counted only a few times. The CDR3 DNA sequence: TGTGCCACCAGTGATGGACCCCTAAATGAGCAGTTCTTC. It is translated as CATSDGPLNEQFF. The chain carries TRBV24-1 and TRBJ2-1, with D unresolved. Between the trimmed V and J ends, which lost 3 bases and 7 bases, there was a span of 9 bases. In germline, CDR1 is KGHDR, CDR2 SFDVKD. This CDR3 contains 13 residues.

Ten or more counts support this clonotype. DNA of the CDR3: TGTGCCAGCAGCCCCCCGGGACTAGCGGACCAAGAGACCCAGTACTTC. Amino acid sequence: CASSPPGLADQETQYF. The chain recombines TRBV9 with TRBJ2-5; 11 nucleotides agree with TRBD2. CDR3 length: 16 amino acids. J was trimmed by 0 bases and V by 4 bases; bases with no gene match: 5. Germline values: CDR1 SGDLS, CDR2 YYNGEE.

In its sample, this clonotype was seen many times. The V gene is TRBV6-5, the J gene TRBJ2-7, with D perhaps TRBD1 (6 bases). The CDR3 has 12 residues. Trimming took off 6 bases at V and 6 bases at J, with 12 bases between the two ends. Germline assignment: CDR1 MNHEY and CDR2 SVGAGI. As DNA, the CDR3 is TGTGCCAGCAGCCCCAGGGGCAGCGAGCAGTACTTC. Protein sequence: CASSPRGSEQYF.

This clonotype has ten or more counts. V gene TRBV14 combines with J gene TRBJ1-2, with D unclear. Trimming shortened V by 1 base and J by 1 base, and 19 bases separated the two germline ends. CDR1 is SGHDN and CDR2 is FVKESK in the germline V gene. This CDR3 region has 18 residues. Written as DNA, the CDR3 is TGTGCCAGCAGCCAAGCCGCAGACACCGCGCACCTTAACTATGGCTACACCTTC. This sequence encodes CASSQAADTAHLNYGYTF.

This clonotype has a count of ten or more. The gene calls are TRBV7-3 and TRBJ2-5; 10 nucleotides align to TRBD2. This CDR3 contains 15 residues. V lost 4 bases and J lost 5; bases outside the gene matches: 7. In germline, CDR1 is SGHTA, CDR2 FQGTGA. CDR3 DNA sequence: TGTGCCAGCAGCTCAATAGCGGGAGGAAGGGAGACCCAGTACTTC. Translated, it gives CASSSIAGGRETQYF.

This clonotype was detected ten times or more. This chain links TRBV28 with TRBJ2-1; 8 bases align to TRBD1. The CDR3 is made up of 14 amino acids. V lost 3 bases, J lost 5 bases, and 3 bases stayed unmatched. Looked up from germline, CDR1 is MDHEN and CDR2 is SYDVKM. The CDR3 DNA reads TGTGCCAGCAGTTTGTTGACAGGGGACAATGAGCAGTTCTTC. It yields the protein CASSLLTGDNEQFF.

The sample holds many counts of this clonotype. V gene TRBV4-2 combines with J gene TRBJ2-3, with 14 nucleotides matching TRBD2. The ends lost 1 base at V and 4 bases at J; junction bases unmatched: 4. CDR3 size: 17 residues. Germline V gene sequence: CDR1 LGHNA, CDR2 YNFKEQ. The CDR3 sequence: CASSQGPGLAGADTQYF. As DNA, the CDR3 is TGTGCCAGCAGCCAAGGGCCGGGACTAGCGGGAGCAGATACGCAGTATTTT.

The CDR3: CASNQLPGEQYF. The CDR3 DNA reads as TGTGCCAGCAATCAGCTCCCGGGGGAGCAGTACTTC. The V and J genes are TRBV6-2 or TRBV6-3 and TRBJ2-7; D is perhaps TRBD2 (5 bases). Germline loops: CDR1 MNHEY, CDR2 SVGEGT. This CDR3 spans 12 amino acids. The ends were cut back, 7 bases at V and 7 bases at J, with 14 bases in the middle.

The chain carries TRBV2 and TRBJ2-2; perhaps TRBD2 as D (6 bases). The CDR3 sequence is 15 residues long. Germline lookup yields CDR1 SNHLY and CDR2 FYNNEI. Trimming pared 6 bases from V and 1 base from J, leaving 12 bases between. Here the CDR3 DNA reads TGTGCCAGCAGCCAGCGGGTGCTGAACACCGGGGAGCTGTTTTTT. Amino acid sequence: CASSQRVLNTGELFF.

This clonotype was seen ten or more times. The DNA of the CDR3 is TGTGCCAGCAGCCAAGACTCGAGCGGGAGGGCCGTTGAGCAGTTCTTC. Its translation: CASSQDSSGRAVEQFF. The J gene is TRBJ2-1, the V gene TRBV3-1; 10 nucleotides agree with TRBD2. V dropped 0 bases and J dropped 9; count of bases not matched to a gene: 8. This CDR3 spans 16 amino acids. Germline V CDR1 and CDR2: LGHDT, YNNKEL (reference sequence).

This chain connects TRBV5-4 to TRBJ1-1, with a possible D match to TRBD1 (6 bases). The ends were cut back, 4 bases at V and 7 bases at J, with 20 bases in the middle. CDR1 SGHNT and CDR2 YYREEE come from the germline V gene (reference sequence). This CDR3 has 15 amino acids. The CDR3 DNA is TGTGCCAGCAGCCAGCCTTTGGGGGGCGGTGGTGAAGCTTTCTTT. It yields the protein CASSQPLGGGGEAFF.

The table lists this clonotype with many counts. The rearrangement joins TRBV7-9 to TRBJ2-1, with 8 bases identical to TRBD2. Per the germline V gene, CDR1 is SEHNR and CDR2 is FQNEAQ (reference sequence). CDR3 length: 15 residues. V lost 7 bases to trimming and J lost 8 bases; unmatched junction nucleotides: 13. CDR3 nucleotides: TGTGCCAGCACCCTTATGGGACTAGGGGCACATGAGCAGTTCTTC. This gives the protein CASTLMGLGAHEQFF.

This clonotype was observed many times. V gene TRBV6-2 or TRBV6-3 combines with J gene TRBJ2-3; 12 bases fit TRBD2. There are 15 residues in the CDR3. Germline CDR1 and CDR2: MNHEY and SVGEGT. Trimming at V came to 6 bases and at J to 4 bases, leaving 5 bases not matched to a gene. CDR3 in amino acids: CASSGLAGRADTQYF. The CDR3 DNA follows: TGTGCCAGCAGCGGACTAGCGGGAAGAGCAGATACGCAGTATTTT.

This clonotype was seen ten or more times. J is TRBJ2-5 and V is TRBV30; TRBD2 matches at 10 bases. There are 13 residues in the CDR3. CDR1 and CDR2 (germline): GTSNPN, SVGIG (reference sequence). V gave up 6 bases and J gave up 2 bases; unmatched junction bases: 3. The CDR3 coding sequence is TGTGCCTGCGGAGCGGGAGGGCAAGAGACCCAGTACTTC. It encodes CACGAGGQETQYF.

This clonotype appeared a few times. The genes are TRBV11-3 and TRBJ1-1, with no clear D. Germline values: CDR1 SGHNT, CDR2 YENEEA. CDR3 length: 12 amino acids. Trimming removed 4 bases from V and 8 bases from J, with 11 bases in between. CDR3 amino acids: CASSSDVGEAFF. The CDR3 DNA sequence: TGTGCCAGCAGCTCGGACGTAGGCGAAGCTTTCTTT.

This chain joins TRBV7-2 and TRBJ2-5, with D tentatively TRBD1 or TRBD2 (6 bases each). Germline assignment: CDR1 SGHTA and CDR2 FQGNSA. The CDR3 runs 15 residues. Trimming shortened V by 5 bases and J by 4 bases, and 17 bases separated the two germline ends. As DNA, the CDR3 is TGTGCCAGCAGCCCAGTTCTGGGGGGCGGAGAGACCCAGTACTTC. Its protein product is CASSPVLGGGETQYF.

This clonotype showed up just a few times. This rearrangement joins TRBV2 to TRBJ1-6; a possible D gene is TRBD1 (6 bases). Trimming shortened V by 7 bases and J by 9 bases, and 13 bases separated the two germline ends. This CDR3 is 13 amino acids long. Germline V CDR1 and CDR2: SNHLY, FYNNEI. CDR3 in amino acids: CASNRQALSPLHF. In DNA, the CDR3 is TGTGCCAGCAATAGACAGGCGCTTTCACCCCTCCACTTT.

At least ten counts were recorded for this clonotype. This sequence joins TRBV30 and TRBJ1-3, with D possibly matching TRBD1 (6 bases). From germline, CDR1 is GTSNPN and CDR2 SVGIG (reference sequence). With 4 bases removed from V and 5 bases from J, the gap between germline ends came to 12 bases. The CDR3 runs 13 residues. CDR3: CAWITQGRNTIYF. The CDR3 bases are TGTGCCTGGATTACACAGGGTAGAAACACCATATATTTT.